These 9 T cell receptor beta chains were sequenced from one sample in a study of shared clonotypes between healthy human individuals. The repertoire was sequenced with immunoSEQ multiplex PCR; TCRdb's copy has only in-frame clones and lacks some. The top ten hold 1.5% to 2% of the sample, which has 700,000 or so clones, about three quarters seen once. Sequencing was carried out using memory CD4+ T cells sorted from blood. Indicated subset: CD45RA-negative fraction. The receptors were sampled from a woman younger than 45 in good health.

The gene calls are TRBV4-2 and TRBJ2-7, with 7 bases matching TRBD1. This CDR3 region has 14 residues. The germline CDR1 and CDR2 sequences are LGHNA and YNFKEQ. Trimming took 3 bases from V and 2 from J; bases not matched to a gene: 4. CDR3 protein: CASSQNTGAYEQYF. The CDR3 DNA sequence: TGTGCCAGCAGCCAGAATACAGGGGCCTACGAGCAGTACTTC.

V usage is TRBV7-9 and J usage is TRBJ1-3; unclear D gene. Germline V lookup: CDR1 SEHNR, CDR2 FQNEAQ (reference sequence). Between the trimmed V and J ends, which lost 4 bases and 3 bases, there was a span of 13 bases. The CDR3 loop spans 15 amino acids. CDR3 DNA sequence: TGTGCCAGCAGCTCCGACGGGCTCGGTGGAAACACCATATATTTT. Amino acid sequence: CASSSDGLGGNTIYF.

Details on this clone: A much more abundant neighbour one base away suggests this may be a read error. Other DNA sequences within the sample encode an identical CDR3. The chain employs TRBV7-9 and TRBJ1-1; D remains ambiguous. V lost 3 bases to trimming and J lost 1 base, with 6 bases between them. The germline gives CDR1 SEHNR, CDR2 FQNEAQ (reference sequence). The CDR3 consists of 13 residues. This CDR3 is CASSFGGNTEAFF. The CDR3 DNA follows: TGTGCCAGCAGCTTTGGAGGGAACACTGAAGCTTTCTTT.

Many counts were recorded for this clone. This CDR3 is also generated by other DNA sequences in the sample. The chain recombines TRBV25-1 with TRBJ2-5, with no clear D. Trimming left V 5 bases short and J 1 base short, with 5 bases between. The CDR3 is made up of 12 amino acids. Germline assignment: CDR1 MGHDK and CDR2 SYGVNS. The CDR3 here is CASSQGQETQYF. The CDR3 region has the DNA TGTGCCAGCAGTCAAGGCCAAGAGACCCAGTACTTC.

The chain joins TRBV4-2 to TRBJ2-5; 7 nucleotides match TRBD2. Unmatched junction bases numbered 7, after V lost 4 bases and J lost 5 bases. The CDR3 loop spans 14 amino acids. Per germline, CDR1 LGHNA and CDR2 YNFKEQ. The CDR3 reads CASSLGLLLETQYF. CDR3 DNA: TGTGCCAGCAGCCTGGGACTACTGCTGGAGACCCAGTACTTC.

The chain recombines TRBV11-1 with TRBJ2-1, with 7 bases lining up with TRBD2. CDR3 length equals 14 residues. V shed 5 bases, J shed 3 bases, and the junction held 4 bases outside the gene matches. The germline V gene has CDR1 SGHAT and CDR2 FQDESV (reference sequence). Here the CDR3 reads CASSLRDYYNEQFF. CDR3 nucleotide sequence: TGTGCCAGCAGCCTCCGGGACTACTACAATGAGCAGTTCTTC. Filled out from reference TRBV11-1 and TRBJ2-1, the complete variable domain reads EAEVAQSPRYKITEKSQAVAFWCDPISGHATLYWYRQILGQGPELLVQFQDESVVDDSQLPKDRFSAERLKGVDSTLKIQPAELGDSAMYLCASSLRDYYNEQFFGPGTRLTVL.

The chain uses TRBV5-1 and TRBJ2-2; 8 bases match TRBD2. CDR1 is SGHRS, CDR2 YFSETQ, per germline. The CDR3 length is 14 residues. With V trimmed by 5 bases and J by 5 bases, 5 bases remained unmatched. This CDR3 is CASRGTRATGELFF. CDR3 DNA sequence: TGCGCCAGCAGAGGGACTAGAGCGACCGGGGAGCTGTTTTTT.

The rearrangement joins TRBV18 to TRBJ1-1, with 9 bases matching TRBD1. Germline V gene lookup returns CDR1 KGHSH and CDR2 LQKENI. The CDR3 has 14 amino acids. Trimming cost V 6 bases and J 10 bases; bases outside gene matches: 12. In DNA form, the CDR3 reads TGTGCCAGCTCGGCCCGGACAGGGGAGGTCGGAGCTTTCTTT. The encoded protein is CASSARTGEVGAFF.

V usage is TRBV6-5 and J usage is TRBJ2-5; D might be TRBD1 (5 bases). Germline CDR1 is MNHEY and CDR2 is SVGAGI. Trimming took 8 bases from V and 2 from J, leaving 15 bases between them. This CDR3 is built from 14 residues. The CDR3 bases are TGTGCCAGCCTGGGATGGCAGGGACAAGAGACCCAGTACTTC. Residues: CASLGWQGQETQYF.